This is a list of T cell receptor beta chains from one sample in a study of long-term antiretroviral therapy in people with HIV. Assay: immunoSEQ multiplex PCR; the TCRdb copy retains only in-frame clones and omits some. This table has 15,000 or so clones, roughly 80% appearing once. The source was unsorted PBMCs, collected 1.8 years before starting antiretroviral therapy. All receptors come from a woman aged 40 to 55 with HIV. The CDR3 runs from the conserved cysteine through the conserved F or W. Fields, in order: V gene, D gene, clone size, CDR3 length, J gene, CDR3 DNA, CDR3 protein. A D gene is named only where the DNA matches it firmly. Clone sizes are given selectively: once, few, many, or a class where the clone is expanded.

TRBV9	TRBD2	.	16	TRBJ2-3	TGTGCCAGCAGCGTAGATGGTAGCGGGTTGGGTGGGACGCAGTATTTT	CASSVDGSGLGGTQYF
TRBV18	.	.	11	TRBJ2-1	TGTGCCAGCTCACCTAAAAATGAGCAGTTCTTC	CASSPKNEQFF
TRBV6-1	.	.	16	TRBJ2-2	TGTGCCAGCAGTGAAATGAGTCACGTAAACACCGGGGAGCTGTTTTTT	CASSEMSHVNTGELFF
TRBV6-5	TRBD1	.	15	TRBJ2-7	TGTGCCAGCAGTTCACGACAGGGGGCGACCTACGAGCAGTACTTC	CASSSRQGATYEQYF
TRBV2	.	.	15	TRBJ2-1	TGTGCCAGCAGTGAGGGGCCGGGCGGTTACAATGAGCAGTTCTTC	CASSEGPGGYNEQFF
TRBV7-9	TRBD1	.	19	TRBJ2-6	TGTGCCAGCAGCTTAGCGTTTCAGGGGGCAATGTCTGGGGCCAACGTCCTGACTTTC	CASSLAFQGAMSGANVLTF
TRBV7-9	.	.	14	TRBJ2-7	TGTGCCAGCAGCTTAGGGGTCAGGGACTACGAGCAGTACTTC	CASSLGVRDYEQYF
TRBV7-9	TRBD2	.	18	TRBJ2-7	TGTGCCAGCAGCTTAAGGGAGACTAGCGGGAGGTGGGCCTACGAGCAGTACTTC	CASSLRETSGRWAYEQYF
TRBV5-8	TRBD2	.	19	TRBJ2-1	TGTGCCAGCAGCTTGTGGGGTTTGAGCGGGAGTCCGGGGATCAATGAGCAGTTCTTC	CASSLWGLSGSPGINEQFF
TRBV28	.	.	16	TRBJ1-1	TGTGCCAGCAGTTTTACCTTCCGAGGGGGGAACACTGAAGCTTTCTTT	CASSFTFRGGNTEAFF
TRBV29-1	TRBD2	.	15	TRBJ2-3	TGCAGCGTCGCAGGTGGGGGGGGAGGGACAGATACGCAGTATTTT	CSVAGGGGGTDTQYF
TRBV6-5	.	once	13	TRBJ1-1	TGTGCCAGCAGTTATCGGCGGAACACTGAAGCTTTCTTT	CASSYRRNTEAFF
TRBV11-2	TRBD1	.	14	TRBJ2-7	TGTGCCAGCAGCGCTGGACAGGGCGCTTACGAGCAGTACTTC	CASSAGQGAYEQYF
TRBV19	.	once	11	TRBJ1-4	TGTGCCAGCTCACCAGGTGAAAAACTGTTTTTT	CASSPGEKLFF
TRBV27	TRBD1	.	17	TRBJ2-5	TGTGCCAGCAGTCCGTCGCGGACAGGGGCGCTCCCGGTGGACCAGTACTTC	CASSPSRTGALPVDQYF
TRBV30	.	.	15	TRBJ2-1	TGTGCCTGGAGTGTAGGACAACTATCCTACAATGAGCAGTTCTTC	CAWSVGQLSYNEQFF
TRBV27	.	.	15	TRBJ1-1	TGTGCCAGCAGATCACCGCGGGGGGATTGGACTGAAGCTTTCTTT	CASRSPRGDWTEAFF
TRBV2	TRBD2	.	14	TRBJ2-7	TGTGCCAGCAGCCTACTAGCGGGAGACAACGAGCAGTACTTC	CASSLLAGDNEQYF
TRBV4-1	TRBD1	.	16	TRBJ1-2	TGCGCCAGCAGCCACCCCAGGGGGGCGCAAGGCTATGGCTACACCTTC	CASSHPRGAQGYGYTF
TRBV4-2	TRBD2	.	16	TRBJ2-3	TGTGCCAGCAGCCAAGGTAGCGGGAAATCCACAGATACGCAGTATTTT	CASSQGSGKSTDTQYF
TRBV6-5	.	.	14	TRBJ1-4	TGTGCCACCAGAACGACAAGGGGGGAAGAAAAACTGTTTTTT	CATRTTRGEEKLFF
TRBV5-1	TRBD1	.	18	TRBJ2-6	TGCGCCAGCAGCCCGGACCAAGGGGGCTCCTCTGGGGCCAACGTCCTGACTTTC	CASSPDQGGSSGANVLTF
TRBV28	.	.	14	TRBJ2-1	TGTGCCAGCAGCACGGGTAGCTCCTACAATGAGCAGTTCTTC	CASSTGSSYNEQFF
TRBV16	.	.	13	TRBJ2-7	TGTGCCAGCAACTCCGCAGGGAATTACGAGCAGTACTTC	CASNSAGNYEQYF
TRBV7-9	.	.	16	TRBJ2-3	TGTGCCAGCAGTCGGAACCTTTATTCTAGCACAGATACGCAGTATTTT	CASSRNLYSSTDTQYF
TRBV5-1	.	.	14	TRBJ2-3	TGCGCCAGCAGCTTGGGTGGCACTAGAGATACGCAGTATTTT	CASSLGGTRDTQYF
TRBV6-5	TRBD1	.	15	TRBJ2-1	TGTGCCAGCAGTTACTCGGACAGGGGGCCCCATGAGCAGTTCTTC	CASSYSDRGPHEQFF
TRBV7-9	.	.	13	TRBJ1-1	TGTGCCAGCAGGGACCGATTGAACACTGAAGCTTTCTTT	CASRDRLNTEAFF
TRBV5-1	.	few	13	TRBJ2-7	TGCGCCAGCAGCTTGGGGACTTCAAGCGAGCAGTACTTC	CASSLGTSSEQYF
TRBV29-1	TRBD1	.	14	TRBJ2-3	TGCAGCGTCCCGGACAGGGTCCGCACAGATACGCAGTATTTT	CSVPDRVRTDTQYF
TRBV10-3	.	once	14	TRBJ2-2	TGTGCCATCAGTGCCTCCCCCAACACCGGGGAGCTGTTTTTT	CAISASPNTGELFF
TRBV28	.	.	15	TRBJ2-7	TGTGCCAGCAGTAGGACTCCCTTGGGCTCCTACGAGCAGTACTTC	CASSRTPLGSYEQYF
TRBV9	.	.	13	TRBJ2-5	TGTGCCAGCAGTCAAACAGGGTTAGAGACCCAGTACTTC	CASSQTGLETQYF
TRBV5-8	TRBD1	.	15	TRBJ2-7	TGTGCCGAGGAGGTCGGGACAGGGAGCTCCTACGAGCAGTACTTC	CAEEVGTGSSYEQYF
TRBV28	.	.	14	TRBJ2-7	TGTGCCAGCAGTTTATTAGGGGGCTCCTACGAGCAGTACTTC	CASSLLGGSYEQYF
TRBV29-1	TRBD1	.	12	TRBJ2-7	TGCTTCCGGGACAGGAGCTCCTACGAGCAGTACTTC	CFRDRSSYEQYF
TRBV18	.	.	14	TRBJ2-3	TGTGCCAGCTCACCGTCCTCGGGCGCAGATACGCAGTATTTT	CASSPSSGADTQYF
TRBV4-2	TRBD1	few	16	TRBJ2-2	TGTGCCAGCAGCCCCCAGGGGGCTCGCGTCCCCGGGGAGCTGTTTTTT	CASSPQGARVPGELFF
TRBV7-2	.	.	14	TRBJ1-2	TGTGCCAGCAGCTTGGACAGATCAGGCTATGGCTACACCTTC	CASSLDRSGYGYTF
TRBV2	.	.	15	TRBJ2-1	TGTGCCAGCAGTGAAACGGCAGGGTGGTGGAATGAGCAGTTCTTC	CASSETAGWWNEQFF
TRBV11-2	TRBD2	once	15	TRBJ2-3	TGTGCCAGCAGCTTATCAGCGGGAGGGGTCGATACGCAGTATTTT	CASSLSAGGVDTQYF
TRBV4-2	TRBD2	.	19	TRBJ2-3	TGTGCCAGCAGCCAAAGGACTAGCGGGATGTTGTTTAGCACAGATACGCAGTATTTT	CASSQRTSGMLFSTDTQYF
TRBV6-1	.	once	14	TRBJ1-5	TGTGCCAGTGAAGGGGCGCCAGTCAATCAGCCCCAGCATTTT	CASEGAPVNQPQHF
TRBV27	TRBD1	once	16	TRBJ1-2	TGTGCCAGCAGTATTGCCGTGAACAGGGGAAACTATGGCTACACCTTC	CASSIAVNRGNYGYTF
TRBV5-6	TRBD2	.	13	TRBJ2-1	TGTGCCAGCAGCAAAGGACTAGCAGGGGAGCAGTTCTTC	CASSKGLAGEQFF
TRBV7-9	.	.	13	TRBJ2-7	TGTGCCAGCAGCTTGGCAGGATTCAACGAGCAGTACTTC	CASSLAGFNEQYF
TRBV5-1	.	.	13	TRBJ2-4	TGCGCCAGCAGCCTGGACGTCAAAAACATTCAGTACTTC	CASSLDVKNIQYF
TRBV27	.	.	12	TRBJ1-1	TGTGCCAGCAGCCACGCTGACACTGAAGCTTTCTTT	CASSHADTEAFF
TRBV15	.	.	13	TRBJ2-2	TGTGCCACCAAACAGCGCATAACCGGGGAGCTGTTTTTT	CATKQRITGELFF
TRBV5-1	.	.	15	TRBJ1-1	TGCGCCAGCAGCTTGGCCCCGGGAACTTTCACTGAAGCTTTCTTT	CASSLAPGTFTEAFF